The clone carrying this TCR beta chain was seen only once. The sample comes from a study of T cell responses to AZD1222 COVID-19 vaccine. Using immunoSEQ multiplex PCR, the repertoire was profiled, and TCRdb retains in-frame clones only, with some absent. Here the sample spans about 110,000 clones, 87% being singletons. Trimming pared 3 bases from V and 13 bases from J, leaving 12 bases between. The CDR3 extends over 11 amino acids. In germline, CDR1 is LGHDT, CDR2 YNNKEL (reference sequence). The chain is built from TRBV3-1 (or the pseudogene TRBV3-2) and TRBJ1-2; D may be TRBD1 (6 bases). The sequencing here drew on peripheral blood, taken on day 0 of AZD1222 vaccination. The origin of this receptor is an adult in good health. CDR3 nucleotides: TGTGCCAGCAGCCAGGACAGTCGGGTCACCTTC. This encodes CASSQDSRVTF.